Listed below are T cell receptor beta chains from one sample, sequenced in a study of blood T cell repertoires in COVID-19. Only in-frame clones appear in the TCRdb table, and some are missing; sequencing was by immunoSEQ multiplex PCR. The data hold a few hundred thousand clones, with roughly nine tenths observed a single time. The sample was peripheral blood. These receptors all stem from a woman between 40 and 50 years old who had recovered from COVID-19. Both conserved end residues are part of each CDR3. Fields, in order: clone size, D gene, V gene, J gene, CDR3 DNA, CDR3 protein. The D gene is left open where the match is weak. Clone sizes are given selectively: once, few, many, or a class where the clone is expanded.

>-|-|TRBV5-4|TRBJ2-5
TGTGCCAGCAGCTTGAGCCAGACCCAGTACTTC
CASSLSQTQYF
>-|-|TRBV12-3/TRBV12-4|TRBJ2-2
TGTGCCAGCAGTTTGAGGAACACCGGGGAGCTGTTTTTT
CASSLRNTGELFF
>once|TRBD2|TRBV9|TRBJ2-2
TGTGCCAGCAGCGTCTCCCTAGCGGGAGTAACCGGGGAGCTGTTTTTT
CASSVSLAGVTGELFF
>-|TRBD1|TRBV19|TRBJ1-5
TGTGCCAGTAGTATCTATGGGGACAGGGGACATTATAGCAATCAGCCCCAGCATTTT
CASSIYGDRGHYSNQPQHF
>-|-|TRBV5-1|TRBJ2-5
TGCGCCAGCACCTGGGCAGGGGAGGAGACCCAGTACTTC
CASTWAGEETQYF
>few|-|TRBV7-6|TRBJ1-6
TGTGCCACCCGGGTTAGGGGGTCTAATTCACCCCTCCACTTT
CATRVRGSNSPLHF
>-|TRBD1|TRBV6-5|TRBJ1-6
TGTGCCAGCAGACGACAGGGCTTGAATAATTCACCCCTCCACTTT
CASRRQGLNNSPLHF
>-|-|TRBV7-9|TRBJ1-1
TGTGCCAGCAGCCATACCCCGACTTCGAACACTGAAGCTTTCTTT
CASSHTPTSNTEAFF
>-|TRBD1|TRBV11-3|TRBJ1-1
TGTGCCAGCAGCCCCGGGACAGGGAATGAAGCTTTCTTT
CASSPGTGNEAFF
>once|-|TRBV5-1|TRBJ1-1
TGCGCCAGCAGCTTGGGTGGGGGCGGAATGACTGAAGCTTTCTTT
CASSLGGGGMTEAFF
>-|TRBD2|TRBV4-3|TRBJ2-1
TGCGCCAGCAGCCAAGATCGGTCGAGAGCGGGGGAGCAGTTCTTC
CASSQDRSRAGEQFF
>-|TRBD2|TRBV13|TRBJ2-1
TGTGCCAGCAGCTTATTACGGGAGGGACTACTGAGCTCCTACAATGAGCAGTTCTTC
CASSLLREGLLSSYNEQFF
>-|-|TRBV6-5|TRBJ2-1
TGTGCCAGCAGTTCTAATAGCGCTTACAATGAGCAGTTCTTC
CASSSNSAYNEQFF
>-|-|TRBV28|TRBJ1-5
TGTGCCAGCAGTTTAGAGGGTCCCCAGCATTTT
CASSLEGPQHF
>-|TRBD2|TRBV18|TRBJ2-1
TGTGCCAGCTCACCTGATGCGGGACTAGCGGGAGTGTCGAGGCAGTTCTTC
CASSPDAGLAGVSRQFF
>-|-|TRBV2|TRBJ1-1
TGTGCCAGCAGTGAAATCCAGGCAAACACTGAAGCTTTCTTT
CASSEIQANTEAFF
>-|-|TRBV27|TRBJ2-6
TGTGCCAGCAGTCCGATAATGGGTGGGGGGATTGGGGCCAACGTCCTGACTTTC
CASSPIMGGGIGANVLTF
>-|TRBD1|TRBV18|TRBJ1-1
TGTGCCAGCGCCCGACAGGGTAACACTGAAGCTTTCTTT
CASARQGNTEAFF
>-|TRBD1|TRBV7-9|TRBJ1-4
TGTGCCAGCAGCTTCCGGACAGGGAACGAAAAACTGTTTTTT
CASSFRTGNEKLFF
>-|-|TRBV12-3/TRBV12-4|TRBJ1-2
TGTGCCAGCAGTTTAACGGGGGAAAACACCTTC
CASSLTGENTF
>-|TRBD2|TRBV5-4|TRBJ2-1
TGTGCCAGCAGCGCGGACACGCGGGGGGAGCAGTTCTTC
CASSADTRGEQFF
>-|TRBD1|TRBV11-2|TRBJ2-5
TGTGCCAGCAGCCTAAGGACAGGGCAAGAGACCCAGTACTTC
CASSLRTGQETQYF
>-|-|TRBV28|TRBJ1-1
TGTGCCAGCAGTTCGGTGAACACTGAAGCTTTCTTT
CASSSVNTEAFF
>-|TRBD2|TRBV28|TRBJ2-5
TGTGCCAGCGAGGTTAGCGGGGGCCAAGAGACCCAGTACTTC
CASEVSGGQETQYF